In its sample, the clone carrying this TCR beta chain was seen a few times. Previously reported methods and listed TCR primers produced the bulk TCR libraries. Each CDR3 protein gets one entry after TCRdb re-called the PCR reads with MiXCR. The data contain tens of thousands of distinct CDR3 sequences, 15% to 20% of them singletons. V was trimmed by 6 bases and J by 3 bases, leaving 15 bases between them. Germline values: CDR1 MNHNY, CDR2 SVGAGI (reference sequence). The CDR3 loop spans 15 amino acids. This record belongs to a study of molecular identifiers for immune sequencing clone quantification. The chain is built from TRBV6-6 and TRBJ1-3; D gene uncertain. The receptor was isolated from a human donor in good health. Some libraries in this study had Jurkat cell RNA spiked in. Sequencing was performed on naive CD8+ T cells from blood, with Jurkat cell RNA spiked in. Subset of the sample: FACS-sorted CD8+CD4-CCR7+CD45RA+ naive T cells. Written as DNA, the CDR3 is TGTGCCAGCAGGTCTTATGTGGGAGGTGGAAACACCATATATTTT. As protein: CASRSYVGGGNTIYF.